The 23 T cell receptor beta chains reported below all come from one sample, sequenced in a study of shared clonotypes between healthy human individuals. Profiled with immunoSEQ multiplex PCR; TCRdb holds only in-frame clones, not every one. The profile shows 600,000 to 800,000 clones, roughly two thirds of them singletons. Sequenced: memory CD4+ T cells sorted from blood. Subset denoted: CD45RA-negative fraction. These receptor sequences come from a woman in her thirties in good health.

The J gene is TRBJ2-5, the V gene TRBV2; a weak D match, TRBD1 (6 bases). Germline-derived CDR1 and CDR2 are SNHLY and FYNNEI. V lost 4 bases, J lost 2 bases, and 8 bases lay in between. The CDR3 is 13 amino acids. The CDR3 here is CASSGQGQETQYF. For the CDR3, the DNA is TGTGCCAGCAGTGGCCAGGGGCAAGAGACCCAGTACTTC. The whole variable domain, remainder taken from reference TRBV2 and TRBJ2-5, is EPEVTQTPSHQVTQMGQEVILRCVPISNHLYFYWYRQILGQKVEFLVSFYNNEISEKSEIFDDQFSVERPDGSNFTLKIRSTKLEDSAMYFCASSGQGQETQYFGPGTRLLVL.

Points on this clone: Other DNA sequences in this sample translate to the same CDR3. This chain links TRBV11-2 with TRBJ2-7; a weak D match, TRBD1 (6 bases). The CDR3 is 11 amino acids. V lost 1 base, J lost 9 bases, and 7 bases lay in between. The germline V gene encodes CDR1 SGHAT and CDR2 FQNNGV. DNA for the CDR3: TGTGCCAGCAGCTTAGGAGGGGGGCAGTACTTC. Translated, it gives CASSLGGGQYF.

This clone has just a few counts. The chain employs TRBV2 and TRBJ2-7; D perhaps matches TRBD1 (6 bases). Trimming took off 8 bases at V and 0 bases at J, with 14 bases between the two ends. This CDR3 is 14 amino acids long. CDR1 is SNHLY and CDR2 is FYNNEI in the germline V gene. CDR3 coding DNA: TGTGCCAGCTCTCGGACAGAGAGCTCCTACGAGCAGTACTTC. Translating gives CASSRTESSYEQYF.

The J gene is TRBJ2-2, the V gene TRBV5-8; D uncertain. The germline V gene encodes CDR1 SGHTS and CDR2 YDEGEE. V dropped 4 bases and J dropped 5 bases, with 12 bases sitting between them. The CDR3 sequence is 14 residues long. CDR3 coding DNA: TGTGCCAGCAGCGTGGGCAGGTGGACCGGGGAGCTGTTTTTT. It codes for CASSVGRWTGELFF.

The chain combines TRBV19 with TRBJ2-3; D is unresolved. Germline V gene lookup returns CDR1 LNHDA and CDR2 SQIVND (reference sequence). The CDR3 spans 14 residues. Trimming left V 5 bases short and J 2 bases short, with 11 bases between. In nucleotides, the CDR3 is TGTGCCAGTAGTCCAGGACGGACCACAGATACGCAGTATTTT. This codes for CASSPGRTTDTQYF.

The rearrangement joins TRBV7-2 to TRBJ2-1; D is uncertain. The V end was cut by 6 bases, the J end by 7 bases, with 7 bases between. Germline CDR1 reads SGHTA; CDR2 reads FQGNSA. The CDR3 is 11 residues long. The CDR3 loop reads CASSPTNEQFF. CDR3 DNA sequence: TGTGCCAGCAGTCCTACGAATGAGCAGTTCTTC.

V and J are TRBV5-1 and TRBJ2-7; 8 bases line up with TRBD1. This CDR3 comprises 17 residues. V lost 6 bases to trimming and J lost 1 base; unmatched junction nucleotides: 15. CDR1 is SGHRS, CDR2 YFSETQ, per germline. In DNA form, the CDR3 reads TGCGCCAGCACCTCCACAGCCGGACAGGGACAATCCTACGAGCAGTACTTC. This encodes CASTSTAGQGQSYEQYF.

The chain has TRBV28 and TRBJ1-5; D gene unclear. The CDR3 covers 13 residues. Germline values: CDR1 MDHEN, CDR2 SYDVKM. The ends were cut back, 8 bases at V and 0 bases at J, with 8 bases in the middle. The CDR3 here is CASSTFSNQPQHF. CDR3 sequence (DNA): TGTGCCAGCTCCACCTTTAGCAATCAGCCCCAGCATTTT.

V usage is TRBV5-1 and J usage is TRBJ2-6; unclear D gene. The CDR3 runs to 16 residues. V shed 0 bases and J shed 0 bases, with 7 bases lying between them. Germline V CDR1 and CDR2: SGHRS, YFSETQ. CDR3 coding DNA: TGCGCCAGCAGCTTGGACACAAGCTCTGGGGCCAACGTCCTGACTTTC. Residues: CASSLDTSSGANVLTF.

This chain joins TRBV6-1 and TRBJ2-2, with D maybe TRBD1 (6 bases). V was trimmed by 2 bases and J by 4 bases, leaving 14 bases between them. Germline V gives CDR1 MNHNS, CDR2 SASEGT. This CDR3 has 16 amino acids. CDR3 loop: CASSERGSWSTGELFF. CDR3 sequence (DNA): TGTGCCAGCAGTGAAAGGGGGTCGTGGAGCACCGGGGAGCTGTTTTTT.

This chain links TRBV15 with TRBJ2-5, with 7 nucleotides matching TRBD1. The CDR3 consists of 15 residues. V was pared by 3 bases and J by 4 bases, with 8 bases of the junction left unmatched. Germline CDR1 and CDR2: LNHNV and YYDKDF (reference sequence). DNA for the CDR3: TGTGCCACCAGCAGTTACAGGGGATCGGGAGAGACCCAGTACTTC. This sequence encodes CATSSYRGSGETQYF. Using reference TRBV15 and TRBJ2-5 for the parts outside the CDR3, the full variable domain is DAMVIQNPRYQVTQFGKPVTLSCSQTLNHNVMYWYQQKSSQAPKLLFHYYDKDFNNEADTPDNFQSRRPNTSFCFLDIRSPGLGDTAMYLCATSSYRGSGETQYFGPGTRLLVL.

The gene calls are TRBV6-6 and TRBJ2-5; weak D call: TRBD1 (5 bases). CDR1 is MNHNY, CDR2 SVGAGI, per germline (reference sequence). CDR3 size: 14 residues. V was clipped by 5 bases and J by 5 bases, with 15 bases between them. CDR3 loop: CASSPPGRVETQYF. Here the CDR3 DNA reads TGTGCCAGCAGTCCCCCCGGCAGGGTGGAGACCCAGTACTTC.

CDR3 DNA: TGTGCCAGCAGCTTCGGAGGGGAGGCTGAAGCTTTCTTT. Its protein product is CASSFGGEAEAFF. The chain uses TRBV11-3 and TRBJ1-1; D perhaps matches TRBD1 (5 bases). This CDR3 region has 13 residues. The V gene lost 3 bases and the J gene lost 6 bases, with 11 bases spanning the gap. CDR1 and CDR2 (germline): SGHNT, YENEEA.

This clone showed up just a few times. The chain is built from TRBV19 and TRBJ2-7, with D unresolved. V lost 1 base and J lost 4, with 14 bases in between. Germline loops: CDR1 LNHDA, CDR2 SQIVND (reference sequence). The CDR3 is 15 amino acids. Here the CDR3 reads CASSIAFQNVYEQYF. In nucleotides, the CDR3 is TGTGCCAGTAGTATAGCTTTTCAAAACGTGTACGAGCAGTACTTC.

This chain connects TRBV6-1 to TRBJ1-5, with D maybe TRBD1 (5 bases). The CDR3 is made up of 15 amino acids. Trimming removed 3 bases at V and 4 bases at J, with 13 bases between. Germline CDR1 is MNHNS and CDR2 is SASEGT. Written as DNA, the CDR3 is TGTGCCAGCAGTGAGCAGGGTGCGGAAAATCAGCCCCAGCATTTT. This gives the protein CASSEQGAENQPQHF.

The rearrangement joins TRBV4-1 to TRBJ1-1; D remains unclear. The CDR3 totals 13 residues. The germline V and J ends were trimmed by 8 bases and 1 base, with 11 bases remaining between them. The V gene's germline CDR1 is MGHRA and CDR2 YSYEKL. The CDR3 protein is CASSGWKNTEAFF. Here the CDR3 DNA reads TGCGCCAGCTCGGGGTGGAAGAACACTGAAGCTTTCTTT.

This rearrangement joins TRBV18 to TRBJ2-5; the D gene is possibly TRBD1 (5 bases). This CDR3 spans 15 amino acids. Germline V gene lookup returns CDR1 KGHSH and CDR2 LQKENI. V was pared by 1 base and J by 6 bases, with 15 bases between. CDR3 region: CASSPRQGRVQTQYF. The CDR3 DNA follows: TGTGCCAGCTCACCACGCCAGGGTCGAGTGCAGACCCAGTACTTC.

CDR3 amino acids: CASSYRGGQYF. DNA for the CDR3: TGTGCCAGCAGTTACCGGGGGGGGCAGTACTTC. The chain recombines TRBV6-5 with TRBJ2-7, with 8 bases identical to TRBD2. V lost 2 bases to trimming and J lost 9 bases; unmatched junction nucleotides: 0. The CDR3 is 11 amino acids. In germline, CDR1 is MNHEY, CDR2 SVGAGI.

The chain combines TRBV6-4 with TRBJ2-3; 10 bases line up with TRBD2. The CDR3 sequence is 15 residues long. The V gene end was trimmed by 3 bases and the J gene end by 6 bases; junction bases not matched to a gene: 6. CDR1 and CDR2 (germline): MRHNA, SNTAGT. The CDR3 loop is CASSEGLAGVDTQYF. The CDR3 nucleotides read TGTGCCAGCAGTGAGGGGCTAGCGGGAGTTGATACGCAGTATTTT.

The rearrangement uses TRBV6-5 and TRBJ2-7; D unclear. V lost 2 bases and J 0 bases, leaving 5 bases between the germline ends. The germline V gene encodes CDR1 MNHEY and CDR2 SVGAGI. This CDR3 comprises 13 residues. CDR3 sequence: CASSYGASYEQYF. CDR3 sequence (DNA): TGTGCCAGCAGTTACGGAGCCTCCTACGAGCAGTACTTC.

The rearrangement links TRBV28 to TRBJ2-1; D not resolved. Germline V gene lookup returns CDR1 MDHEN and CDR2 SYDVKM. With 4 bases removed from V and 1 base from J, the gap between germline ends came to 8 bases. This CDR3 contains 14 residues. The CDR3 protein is CASSSFRSYNEQFF. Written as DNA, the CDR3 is TGTGCCAGCAGTTCTTTTAGGTCCTACAATGAGCAGTTCTTC.

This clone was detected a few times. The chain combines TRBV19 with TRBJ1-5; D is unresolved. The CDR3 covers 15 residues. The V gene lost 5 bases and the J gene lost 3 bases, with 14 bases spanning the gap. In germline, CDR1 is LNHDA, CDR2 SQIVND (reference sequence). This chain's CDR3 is CASSLGNPYNQPQHF. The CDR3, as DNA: TGTGCCAGTAGTCTCGGTAACCCCTACAATCAGCCCCAGCATTTT.

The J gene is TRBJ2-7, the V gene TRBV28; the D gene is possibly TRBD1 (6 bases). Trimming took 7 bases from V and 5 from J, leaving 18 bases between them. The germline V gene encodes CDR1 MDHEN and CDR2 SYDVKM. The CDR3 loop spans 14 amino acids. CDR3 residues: CASIKSDRRNEQYF. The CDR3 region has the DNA TGTGCCAGCATCAAATCGGACAGACGGAACGAGCAGTACTTC.